These T cell receptor beta chains were read from a single sample in a study of blood T cell repertoires in COVID-19. The table came from immunoSEQ multiplex PCR; TCRdb's copy has only in-frame clones and leaves some out. The sample has about 250,000 clones, around 83% seen once. The material sequenced was peripheral blood. These receptors originate from a man at least 80 years old with acute or convalescent COVID-19. CDR3s include the opening cysteine and the closing phenylalanine or tryptophan. D genes are given only for firm matches. Only some rows state a clone size, as once, few, many or a class for expanded clones.

V gene	D gene	J gene	clone size	CDR3 DNA	CDR3 protein
TRBV28	NA	TRBJ1-4	once	TGTGCCAGCAGTCTCCGCACAGGCTTGGCGAATGAAAAACTGTTTTTT	CASSLRTGLANEKLFF
TRBV24-1	NA	TRBJ1-5	few	TGTGCCACCAGTGCCACAACAGGGCTCGGGCCCCAGCATTTT	CATSATTGLGPQHF
TRBV2	NA	TRBJ2-3	NA	TGTGCCAGCATGGGGGGGGGCGTCCAAAATACGCAGTATTTT	CASMGGGVQNTQYF
TRBV6-5	NA	TRBJ2-5	NA	TGTGCCAGCACCCAACTAACAGGGAGAGAGACCCAGTACTTC	CASTQLTGRETQYF
TRBV2	TRBD1	TRBJ2-7	NA	TGTGCCACTCTGACAGGGGATTACGAGCAGTACTTC	CATLTGDYEQYF
TRBV19	TRBD1	TRBJ1-6	NA	TGTGCCAGTAGTATGAGGGACAGGGCCAATTCACCCCTCCACTTT	CASSMRDRANSPLHF
TRBV6-1	NA	TRBJ1-4	NA	TGTGCCAGCAGTGAATGGTCGAGGGCGGGTGAAAAACTGTTTTTT	CASSEWSRAGEKLFF
TRBV6-1	TRBD2	TRBJ2-4	NA	TGTGCCAGCAGTGAAGGGACTAGCGGGAGTATAGCCAAAAACATTCAGTACTTC	CASSEGTSGSIAKNIQYF
TRBV18	NA	TRBJ2-3	NA	TGTGCCAGCTCTCCCTCGGAGCTGGGAGATACGCAGTATTTT	CASSPSELGDTQYF
TRBV4-2	TRBD1	TRBJ1-4	few	TGTGCCAGCAGCCAAGACCAGACAGGGAGGAAACTGTTTTTT	CASSQDQTGRKLFF
TRBV6-5	NA	TRBJ2-7	NA	TGTGCCTTACAACGGAAACTAAATATCTACGAGCAGTACTTC	CALQRKLNIYEQYF
TRBV5-1	TRBD1	TRBJ1-4	once	TGCGCCAGCAGCCGATCGGGACAGCCAATCGGTGAAAAACTGTTTTTT	CASSRSGQPIGEKLFF
TRBV14	TRBD2	TRBJ2-2	NA	TGTGCCAGCAGCCAAGATCGCACTAGCGGGAGATTTGGCGGGGAGCTGTTTTTT	CASSQDRTSGRFGGELFF
TRBV24-1	TRBD2	TRBJ2-1	NA	TGTGCCACCAGTGCTCAACAGCGGGAGTTCGATGAGCAGTTCTTC	CATSAQQREFDEQFF
TRBV9	NA	TRBJ1-1	NA	TGTGCCAGCAGCGTGACACAAAAAGGAGGTTCTACTGAAGCTTTCTTT	CASSVTQKGGSTEAFF
TRBV5-1	NA	TRBJ2-6	NA	TGCGCCAGCAGCTTTGGGGGCGCACAGGGGGCCAACGTCCTGACTTTC	CASSFGGAQGANVLTF